These 11 T cell receptor beta chains came from one sample sequenced in a study of human T cells and chemical hapten exposure. TCRdb analysed the RACE reads with MiXCR anew, one entry per CDR3 protein. The sample records approximately 400,000 distinct CDR3 sequences, about 4.4% being singletons. The time point was: patch test 1, 2 weeks after DPC sensitization. As to treatment: therapeutic diphenylcyclopropenone sensitization with weekly scalp DPC. This material consisted of whole blood, taken in connection with sensitization to the hapten diphenylcyclopropenone (DPC). Source of these receptors: a woman in her forties or fifties with alopecia areata. Some clones in this sample may be carry-over from other donors' samples.

Many counts were recorded for this clonotype. The chain links TRBV28 to TRBJ1-4, with D perhaps matching TRBD1 (6 bases). The CDR3 is made up of 14 amino acids. V was cut by 7 bases and J by 0 bases, with 9 bases left in between. In germline, CDR1 is MDHEN, CDR2 SYDVKM. CDR3 sequence reads: CASNQGSTNEKLFF. The CDR3 DNA sequence: TGTGCCAGCAATCAGGGGTCAACTAATGAAAAACTGTTTTTT.

In this sample, this clonotype turned up many times. V and J are TRBV5-1 and TRBJ1-2; D ambiguous. The CDR3 spans 12 residues. V was shortened by 5 bases and J by 8 bases, with 13 bases between the two germline ends. CDR1 and CDR2 from the germline V gene are SGHRS and YFSETQ. The CDR3 reads CASREVGDGYTF. CDR3 bases: TGCGCCAGCAGAGAGGTCGGAGACGGCTACACCTTC.

The chain couples TRBV30 to TRBJ2-5; no clear D gene. The germline V gene encodes CDR1 GTSNPN and CDR2 SVGIG (reference sequence). V lost 0 bases and J lost 5, with 10 bases in between. The CDR3 has 13 residues. The CDR3 DNA follows: TGTGCCTGGAGTGTAATGACGAGGGAGACCCAGTACTTC. Translating gives CAWSVMTRETQYF.

This clonotype was recorded many times. The chain joins TRBV7-2 to TRBJ2-3, with D tentatively TRBD1 (6 bases). Trimming took 3 bases from V and 1 from J, leaving 11 bases between them. CDR3 length: 15 residues. Germline CDR1 reads SGHTA; CDR2 reads FQGNSA. The DNA for the CDR3 is TGTGCCAGCAGCTTGGGGGCGGGTCGCACAGATACGCAGTATTTT. Protein sequence: CASSLGAGRTDTQYF.

The table lists this clonotype with many counts. The gene calls are TRBV9 and TRBJ1-5, with D possibly matching TRBD1 (6 bases). The V and J ends lost 3 bases and 0 bases respectively, with 10 bases between them. The CDR3 runs to 15 residues. Per germline, CDR1 SGDLS and CDR2 YYNGEE. In DNA form, the CDR3 reads TGTGCCAGCAGCGAGGGGGGCAATAGCAATCAGCCCCAGCATTTT. Protein product: CASSEGGNSNQPQHF.

This clonotype was detected ten times or more. The genes are TRBV11-2 and TRBJ2-3; D not resolved. Germline loops: CDR1 SGHAT, CDR2 FQNNGV. Trimming took off 2 bases at V and 2 bases at J, with 8 bases between the two ends. This CDR3 is built from 14 residues. The CDR3 DNA sequence: TGTGCCAGCAGCTTAATTAGTTACACAGATACGCAGTATTTT. It encodes CASSLISYTDTQYF.

This clonotype was observed at least ten times. The chain couples TRBV20-1 to TRBJ1-1; TRBD1 might be the D (5 bases). Germline lookup yields CDR1 DFQATT and CDR2 SNEGSKA (reference sequence). This CDR3 comprises 12 residues. Trimming cost V 4 bases and J 4 bases, with 10 bases left between them. The CDR3: CSANEGSTEAFF. DNA for the CDR3: TGCAGTGCTAACGAGGGGAGCACTGAAGCTTTCTTT.

This clonotype was found many times. The chain uses TRBV12-3 or TRBV12-4 and TRBJ2-1; 12 nucleotides align to TRBD2. The trim removed 3 bases at V and 5 bases at J, leaving 2 bases unmatched. The CDR3 contains 15 residues. The CDR3 nucleotides read TGTGCCAGCAGTTTGACTAGCGGGAGTCACAATGAGCAGTTCTTC. Translation gives CASSLTSGSHNEQFF.

In its sample, this clonotype was seen many times. The chain joins TRBV9 to TRBJ2-5, with a possible D match to TRBD2 (6 bases). V shed 3 bases and J shed 5 bases, with 20 bases lying between them. The CDR3 is 16 residues long. Looked up from germline, CDR1 is SGDLS and CDR2 is YYNGEE. This chain's CDR3 is CASSAVGGGGVETQYF. For the CDR3, the DNA is TGTGCCAGCAGCGCGGTAGGAGGTGGCGGGGTGGAGACCCAGTACTTC.

This clonotype has at least ten counts. The CDR3: CSARGLADYNEQFF. The CDR3 nucleotides read TGCAGTGCTAGAGGACTAGCGGACTACAATGAGCAGTTCTTC. The gene calls are TRBV20-1 and TRBJ2-1, with 9 bases that match TRBD2. V shed 1 base and J 3 bases; nucleotides not matched to a gene: 1. This CDR3 comprises 14 residues. The germline V gene has CDR1 DFQATT and CDR2 SNEGSKA (reference sequence).

This clonotype was seen many times. V is TRBV5-1 and J is TRBJ1-5, with D possibly TRBD1 on 5 matching bases. Trimming removed 0 bases from V and 3 bases from J, with 7 bases in between. CDR3 size: 14 residues. CDR1 is SGHRS and CDR2 is YFSETQ in the germline V gene. In DNA, the CDR3 is TGCGCCAGCAGCTTGGTAGGGGACAATCAGCCCCAGCATTTT. This codes for CASSLVGDNQPQHF.